This record covers a single TCR beta chain. V was cut by 7 bases and J by 4 bases, with 16 bases left in between. The V gene's germline CDR1 is MGHDK and CDR2 SYGVNS. This CDR3 comprises 15 residues. Sequencing was performed with immunoSEQ multiplex PCR; in TCRdb, only in-frame clones are kept and a portion is missing. The data contain tens of thousands of clones, about 90% of them seen just once; the ten biggest clones take up roughly 4.5%. These data belong to a study of chemoradiotherapy in HPV16-positive cancers. The sequenced sample was blood, obtained from a patient who underwent chemoradiotherapy. The chain employs TRBV25-1 and TRBJ2-2; D possibly corresponds to TRBD1 (5 bases). This TCR came from a human donor with HPV-associated anogenital cancer. This CDR3 reads CASNPSTQGTGELFF. CDR3 coding DNA: TGTGCCAGCAACCCCTCAACCCAGGGCACCGGGGAGCTGTTTTTT.